This T cell receptor (beta chain) was identified in a study of shared clonotypes between healthy human individuals (dated by TCRdb to 2020 to 2021). A note on the overall study: The cohort included three men and two women between 18 and 49 years of age. Per donor, leukapheresis produced somewhere between about 0.85 and 10 billion PBMCs. For each donor, CD4 naive and CD4 memory were each run on three plates, CD8 naive on two plates, and CD8 memory on one plate. Blood TCR repertoires of 5 or 6 healthy adults were deeply sequenced to estimate repertoire size and the extent of clonotype sharing between individuals. To increase sequencing depth and limit assay-specific biases, different laboratories used diverse techniques to prepare libraries and sequence TCR repertoires.

Inclusive of the bounding cysteine and phenylalanine, the CDR3 is 15 residues long. Only the CDR3 part of the read is kept: 45 bases, read in frame from the first base. Taken from the germline V gene, the CDR1 and CDR2 loops are SGHAT and FQNNGV. V is pruned by 4 bases and J by 7 bases, leaving 10 bases of the junction without a gene match. Using the deep immunoSEQ assay, multiplex PCR amplified TCR CDR3 regions from genomic DNA. Genomic DNA extracted from each cell subset was distributed evenly over all wells of several immunoSEQ 96-well plates, and each plate served as one replicate. Each replicate PCR for sorted subsets received about 200 ng genomic DNA, equal to about 30,000 T cell genomes. Purified libraries were quantified with a Qubit 3.0 fluorometer, sized on a Bioanalyzer 2100, and re-quantified with the KAPA Library Quantification kit. A separate single-read 150-cycle Illumina NextSeq 550 flow cell was used to sequence each immunoSEQ 96-well plate. The authors processed their data as follows. Because the immunoSEQ output included only junctional sequences and no quality scores, the filtering could not be the same as the filtering used for full-length reads. To assign V/J genes and CDR3, sequences were annotated against IMGT germline references using PyIR, a Python wrapper for IgBLAST v1.9. Reads were removed for weak V/J assignments (E-value above 1e-6), missing CDR3, stop codons, out-of-frame junctions, or ambiguous translated residues. V3J clonotypes were defined as sequences sharing an identical inferred V gene, J gene, and CDR3 amino acid sequence. To compute the percentage overlap between repertoires, the number of shared unique clonotypes was divided by the size of the smaller repertoire. Three approaches were used to assess repertoire richness: RTK rarefaction, the Chao1 estimator, and Recon v2.1 estimates of unobserved clonotypes. Generation probabilities for all TCRbeta clonotypes obtained by the gDNA method from a few donors were computed using OLGA. What TCRdb holds here is the immuneACCESS table cut down to in-frame rearrangements. Part of the clones is not present; checked against another copy, under half of the missing clones reflect an unresolved V gene, and the others are unexplained. The V and J calls and clone size come from that table; D and trimming were worked out from the DNA. The sample has about 1 million clones on record, approximately 70% of them singletons. Around 1.5% of the sample is taken by the ten largest.

As to this clone: The clone's antigen remains unknown. Per-nucleotide qualities are absent, and no much larger clonotype sits a single base away.

The donors were healthy, HIV-negative adults with no recently reported acute infections or vaccinations. Only Caucasian adults living in Nashville, Tennessee, USA were represented among the donors. Magnetic negative selection was used to enrich CD4+ T cells, after which naive cells were positively selected on CD45RA and the negative fraction became the memory subset. Blood was obtained by leukapheresis, after which PBMCs were separated by Ficoll-Histopaque density gradient centrifugation and cryopreserved in liquid nitrogen vapor phase. Purity and quantity of every magnetically sorted T cell population were checked by analytical flow cytometry. Each sorted fraction had its genomic DNA isolated and then quantified by UV absorbance on a Nanodrop 2000c. Here is what the overall study found, with its caveats: Clonotypes shared by all four sorted-subset donors showed higher generation probabilities than non-shared clonotypes. Sampling was limited to blood, and TCR repertoires in tissue likely differ from TCR repertoires in blood. Roughly 5% of naive CD4, 3.5% of naive CD8, around 2.3% of memory CD4, and 0.4% of memory CD8 clonotypes were shared across several donors. Naive subsets generally had larger estimated clonotype richness than memory subsets did. Based on pairwise subsampling, the degree of clonotype sharing among donors was expected to be affected by sequencing depth. Rarefaction of sorted-subset datasets indicated incomplete sequencing despite the large sequencing depth. The genetic and exposure-history diversity represented was limited by the small number of donors.

The rearranged segments are TRBV11-2 and TRBJ2-7; 10 of the junction bases match TRBD2. Source material: memory CD4+ T cells sorted from blood. According to the study, the label for this sample's cell subset or site signals: CD45RA-negative fraction. This receptor was taken from a man aged 18 to 29 in good health. The nucleotides are TGTGCCAGCAGCTCCCTTAGCGGGAGGCCGGGGGAGCAGTACTTC. Translation gives CASSSLSGRPGEQYF.